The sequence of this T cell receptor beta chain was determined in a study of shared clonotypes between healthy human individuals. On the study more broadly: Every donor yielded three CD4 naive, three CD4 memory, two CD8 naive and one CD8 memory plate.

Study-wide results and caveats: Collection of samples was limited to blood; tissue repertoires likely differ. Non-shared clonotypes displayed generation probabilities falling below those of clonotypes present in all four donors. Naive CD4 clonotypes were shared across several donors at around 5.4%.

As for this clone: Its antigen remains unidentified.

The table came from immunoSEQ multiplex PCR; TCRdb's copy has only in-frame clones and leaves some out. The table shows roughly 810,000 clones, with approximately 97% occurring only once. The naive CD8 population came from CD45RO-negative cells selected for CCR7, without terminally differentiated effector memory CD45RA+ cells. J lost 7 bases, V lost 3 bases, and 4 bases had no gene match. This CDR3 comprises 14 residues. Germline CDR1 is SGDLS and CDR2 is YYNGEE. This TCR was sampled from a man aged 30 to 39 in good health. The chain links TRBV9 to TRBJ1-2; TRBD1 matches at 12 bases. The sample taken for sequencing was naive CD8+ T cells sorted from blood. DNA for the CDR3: TGTGCCAGCAGCGAGGGGACAGGGGGCTCTGGCTACACCTTC. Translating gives CASSEGTGGSGYTF.